This T cell receptor beta chain was sequenced for a study of shared clonotypes between healthy human individuals. Study background: Those who served as donors were two women and three men between the ages of 18 and 49. Study conclusions and caveats: Non-shared clonotypes showed lower generation probabilities than clonotypes common to all four donors.

Healthy adults negative for HIV, lacking recent acute infections or vaccinations, served as donors. The table came from immunoSEQ multiplex PCR; TCRdb's copy has only in-frame clones and leaves some out. Of nearly 1,000,000 clones listed, approximately 80% are singletons. Germline V gene sequence: CDR1 SGDLS, CDR2 YYNGEE. V was clipped by 7 bases and J by 3 bases, with 22 bases between them. CDR3 size: 16 residues. Worth noting for this clone: No antigen is known for it.

The source of this sequence is a man between 18 and 29 years old in good health. Sequencing was performed on memory CD4+ T cells sorted from blood. Subset denoted: CD45RA-negative fraction. The chain carries TRBV9 and TRBJ2-5, with D perhaps matching TRBD2 (5 bases). The DNA of the CDR3 is TGTGCCAGCGCCTTAGGAGGAGATGGCAGTAAAGAGACCCAGTACTTC. Residues: CASALGGDGSKETQYF.